These T cell receptor beta chains were read from a single sample in a study of regulatory T cells in long-lasting Graves disease. Each CDR3 protein is one row after TCRdb ran MiXCR on the multiplex PCR reads. The sample contains under 500,000 distinct CDR3 sequences, around 20% of which appear only once. Sequenced here: peripheral blood mononuclear cells (PBMCs), sampled when the disease was refractory, from a patient treated with antithyroid drugs. The source is a female donor with Graves disease. The CDR3 runs from the conserved cysteine through the conserved F or W. The D gene is left open where the match is weak. Some rows have no size entry. The others give once, few or many, or a class for an expanded clone.

v_gene: TRBV7-3
d_gene: TRBD1
j_gene: TRBJ1-1
abundance: many
CDR3aa: CASSLTAGQMNTEAFF
CDR3nt: TGTGCCAGCAGCTTAACGGCGGGACAGATGAACACTGAAGCTTTCTTT

v_gene: TRBV15
d_gene: TRBD2
j_gene: TRBJ2-3
abundance: -
CDR3aa: CATSRVSGSSDTQYF
CDR3nt: TGTGCCACCAGCAGAGTAAGCGGGAGCTCAGATACGCAGTATTTT

v_gene: TRBV7-2
d_gene: TRBD2
j_gene: TRBJ2-7
abundance: many
CDR3aa: CASSVTSAGPYEQYF
CDR3nt: TGTGCCAGCAGCGTGACTAGCGCGGGCCCCTACGAGCAGTACTTC

v_gene: TRBV28
d_gene: TRBD1
j_gene: TRBJ2-7
abundance: many
CDR3aa: CASSPRWDRGRREQYF
CDR3nt: TGTGCCAGCAGTCCGCGGTGGGACAGGGGGCGTAGGGAGCAGTACTTC

v_gene: TRBV24-1
d_gene: TRBD2
j_gene: TRBJ2-2
abundance: many
CDR3aa: CATSDSSGSNTGELFF
CDR3nt: TGTGCCACCAGTGATTCTAGCGGGAGCAACACCGGGGAGCTGTTTTTT

v_gene: TRBV27
d_gene: TRBD1
j_gene: TRBJ2-1
abundance: few
CDR3aa: CASLRDSSYNEQFF
CDR3nt: TGTGCCAGCCTCCGGGACAGCTCCTACAATGAGCAGTTCTTC

v_gene: TRBV20-1
d_gene: TRBD1
j_gene: TRBJ1-6
abundance: few
CDR3aa: CSALTGVGSPLHF
CDR3nt: TGCAGTGCTTTGACAGGGGTCGGGTCACCCCTCCACTTT

v_gene: TRBV7-3
d_gene: -
j_gene: TRBJ2-5
abundance: few
CDR3aa: CASSQQGETQYF
CDR3nt: TGTGCCAGCAGTCAACAGGGAGAGACCCAGTACTTC

v_gene: TRBV27
d_gene: -
j_gene: TRBJ2-1
abundance: -
CDR3aa: CASTLGNEQFF
CDR3nt: TGTGCCAGCACTCTGGGCAATGAGCAGTTCTTC

v_gene: TRBV12-3/TRBV12-4
d_gene: TRBD2
j_gene: TRBJ2-3
abundance: few
CDR3aa: CASSVSGTTDTQYF
CDR3nt: TGTGCCAGCAGTGTTAGCGGGACCACAGATACGCAGTATTTT

v_gene: TRBV6-1
d_gene: -
j_gene: TRBJ1-1
abundance: many
CDR3aa: CASSEWPANTEAFF
CDR3nt: TGTGCCAGCAGTGAATGGCCAGCGAACACTGAAGCTTTCTTT

v_gene: TRBV9
d_gene: -
j_gene: TRBJ2-7
abundance: few
CDR3aa: CASSAGAGDSYEQYF
CDR3nt: TGTGCCAGCAGCGCCGGGGCAGGGGATTCCTACGAGCAGTACTTC

v_gene: TRBV6-5
d_gene: -
j_gene: TRBJ2-1
abundance: -
CDR3aa: CASSYSRGRGSYNEQFF
CDR3nt: TGTGCCAGCAGTTACTCGAGGGGAAGGGGCTCCTACAATGAGCAGTTCTTC

v_gene: TRBV19
d_gene: -
j_gene: TRBJ1-1
abundance: -
CDR3aa: CASSPIGRRTEAFF
CDR3nt: TGTGCCAGTAGTCCCATCGGGCGACGGACTGAAGCTTTCTTT

v_gene: TRBV7-8
d_gene: -
j_gene: TRBJ1-2
abundance: many
CDR3aa: CASNLGQGFGGYTF
CDR3nt: TGTGCCAGCAACTTGGGCCAGGGGTTTGGTGGCTACACCTTC

v_gene: TRBV6-1
d_gene: -
j_gene: TRBJ2-7
abundance: many
CDR3aa: CASSREFGYEQYF
CDR3nt: TGTGCCAGCAGTCGGGAGTTCGGCTACGAGCAGTACTTC

v_gene: TRBV5-1
d_gene: TRBD2
j_gene: TRBJ2-2
abundance: few
CDR3aa: CASSTSGSSAGELFF
CDR3nt: TGCGCCAGCAGCACTAGCGGGAGTTCAGCCGGGGAGCTGTTTTTT

v_gene: TRBV10-3
d_gene: -
j_gene: TRBJ2-7
abundance: few
CDR3aa: CAISVNAGASYEQYF
CDR3nt: TGTGCCATCAGTGTTAACGCGGGCGCCTCCTACGAGCAGTACTTC

v_gene: TRBV28
d_gene: -
j_gene: TRBJ2-7
abundance: many
CDR3aa: CASSQGQESSYEQYF
CDR3nt: TGTGCCAGCAGTCAAGGTCAGGAATCCTCCTACGAGCAGTACTTC

v_gene: TRBV6-1
d_gene: -
j_gene: TRBJ1-5
abundance: -
CDR3aa: CASSGGLSSNQPQHF
CDR3nt: TGTGCCAGTAGTGGGGGACTGAGTAGCAATCAGCCCCAGCATTTT

v_gene: TRBV7-6
d_gene: -
j_gene: TRBJ2-7
abundance: -
CDR3aa: CASSLHLQGTMTVEQYF
CDR3nt: TGTGCCAGCAGCTTACACTTGCAAGGGACCATGACGGTGGAGCAGTACTTC

v_gene: TRBV3-1
d_gene: -
j_gene: TRBJ2-2
abundance: -
CDR3aa: CASSQVGNSGLNTGELFF
CDR3nt: TGTGCCAGCAGCCAAGTAGGTAACTCAGGGCTGAACACCGGGGAGCTGTTTTTT